This T cell receptor (beta chain) was found in a study of blood T cell repertoires in COVID-19. Across the study: PBMCs, B-cell-depleted T cells, or T cells provided the cDNA or gDNA that made up the material.

In the study's own analysis: By means of reference gene primer amplification, nucleated cell counts were estimated. Only in-frame clones appear in the TCRdb table, and some are missing; sequencing was by immunoSEQ multiplex PCR. The V and J calls and clone size were taken over from that table, and D and trimming were inferred from the DNA. The sample lists 200,000 to 250,000 clones; around 85% were seen once. Trimming pared 0 bases from V and 3 bases from J, leaving 3 bases between. Germline assignment: CDR1 SGHDN and CDR2 FVKESK. There are 12 residues in the CDR3. The sequenced material came from peripheral blood. The chain joins TRBV14 to TRBJ2-7, with D unresolved. The clonotype comes from a woman in her 30s who had recovered from COVID-19. The CDR3 region has the DNA TGTGCCAGCAGCCAAGACTTCTACGAGCAGTACTTC. It encodes CASSQDFYEQYF.